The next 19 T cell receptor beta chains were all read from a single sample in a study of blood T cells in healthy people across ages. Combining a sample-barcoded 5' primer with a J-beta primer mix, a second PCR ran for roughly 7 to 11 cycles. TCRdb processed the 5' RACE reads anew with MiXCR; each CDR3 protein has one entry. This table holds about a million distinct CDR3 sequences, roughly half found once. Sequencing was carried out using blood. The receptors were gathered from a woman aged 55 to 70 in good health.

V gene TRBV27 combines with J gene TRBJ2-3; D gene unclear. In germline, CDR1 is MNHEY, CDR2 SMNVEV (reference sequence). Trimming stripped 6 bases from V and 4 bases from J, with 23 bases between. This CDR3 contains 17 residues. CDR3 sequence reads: CASRQPGSPGFADTQYF. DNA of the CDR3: TGTGCCAGCAGGCAGCCCGGGTCACCCGGATTCGCAGATACGCAGTATTTT.

The CDR3 DNA is TGTGCCAGCAGCACCGTAGCGGGAGCCCTTTCCTACGAGCAGTACTTC. It translates to CASSTVAGALSYEQYF. V and J are TRBV3-1 and TRBJ2-7; 9 bases match TRBD2. Germline-derived CDR1 and CDR2 are LGHDT and YNNKEL (reference sequence). V was pared by 5 bases and J by 1 base, with 9 bases of the junction left unmatched. The CDR3 runs 16 residues.

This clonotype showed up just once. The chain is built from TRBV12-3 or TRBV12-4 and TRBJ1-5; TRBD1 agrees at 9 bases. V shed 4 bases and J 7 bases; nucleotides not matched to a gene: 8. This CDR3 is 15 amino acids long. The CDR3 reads CASSSRGQGWQPQHF. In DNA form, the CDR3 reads TGTGCCAGCAGTTCTCGAGGACAGGGGTGGCAGCCCCAGCATTTT.

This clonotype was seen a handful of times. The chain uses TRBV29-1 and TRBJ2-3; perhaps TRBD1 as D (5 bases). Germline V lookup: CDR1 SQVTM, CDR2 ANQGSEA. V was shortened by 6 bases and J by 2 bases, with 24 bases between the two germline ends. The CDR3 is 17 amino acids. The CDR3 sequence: CSVPTLTLGRFTDTQYF. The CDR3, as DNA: TGCAGCGTCCCGACCCTGACTCTGGGGCGCTTCACAGATACGCAGTATTTT.

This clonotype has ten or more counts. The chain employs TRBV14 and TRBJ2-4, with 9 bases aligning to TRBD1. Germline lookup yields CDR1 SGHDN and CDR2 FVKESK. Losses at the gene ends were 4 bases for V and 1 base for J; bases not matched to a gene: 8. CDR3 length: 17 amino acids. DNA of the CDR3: TGTGCCAGCAGCCTTCAACAGGGGGCGGGGGCCAAAAACATTCAGTACTTC. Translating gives CASSLQQGAGAKNIQYF. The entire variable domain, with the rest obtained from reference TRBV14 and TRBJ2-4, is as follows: EAGVTQFPSHSVIEKGQTVTLRCDPISGHDNLYWYRRVMGKEIKFLLHFVKESKQDESGMPNNRFLAERTGGTYSTLKVQPAELEDSGVYFCASSLQQGAGAKNIQYFGAGTRLSVL.

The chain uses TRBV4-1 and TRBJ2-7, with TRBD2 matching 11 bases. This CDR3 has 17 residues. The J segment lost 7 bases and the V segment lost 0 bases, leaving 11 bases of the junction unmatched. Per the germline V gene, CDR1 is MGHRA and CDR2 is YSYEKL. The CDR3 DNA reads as TGCGCCAGCAGCCAAGAAACGGGACTAGCGGAAGACAATGAGCAGTACTTC. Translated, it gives CASSQETGLAEDNEQYF.

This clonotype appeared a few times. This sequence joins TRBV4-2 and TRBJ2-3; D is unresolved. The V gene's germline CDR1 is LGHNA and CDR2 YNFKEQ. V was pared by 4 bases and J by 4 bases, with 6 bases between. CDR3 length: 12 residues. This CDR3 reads CASSRGSDTQYF. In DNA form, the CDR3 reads TGTGCCAGCAGCCGAGGATCAGATACGCAGTATTTT.

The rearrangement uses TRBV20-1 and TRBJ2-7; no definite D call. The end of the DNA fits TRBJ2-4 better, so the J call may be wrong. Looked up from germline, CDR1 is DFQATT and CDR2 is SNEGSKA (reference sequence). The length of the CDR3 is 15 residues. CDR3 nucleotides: TGCAGTGCTGGGGAATGGCTCGGTACCAAAAACATTCAGTACTTC. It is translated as CSAGEWLGTKNIQYF.

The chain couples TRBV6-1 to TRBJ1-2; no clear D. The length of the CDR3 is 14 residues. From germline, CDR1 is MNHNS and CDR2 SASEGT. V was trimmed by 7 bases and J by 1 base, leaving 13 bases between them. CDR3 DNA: TGTGCCAGCACTCCCACACGTGGTAACTATGGCTACACCTTC. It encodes CASTPTRGNYGYTF.

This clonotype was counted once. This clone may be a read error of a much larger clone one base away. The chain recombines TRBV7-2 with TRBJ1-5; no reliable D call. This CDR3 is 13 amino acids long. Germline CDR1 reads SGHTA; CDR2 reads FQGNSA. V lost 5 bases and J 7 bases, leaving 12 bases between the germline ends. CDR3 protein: CASSVVLRQPQHF. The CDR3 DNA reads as TGTGCCAGCAGCGTAGTGCTCCGCCAGCCCCAGCATTTT.

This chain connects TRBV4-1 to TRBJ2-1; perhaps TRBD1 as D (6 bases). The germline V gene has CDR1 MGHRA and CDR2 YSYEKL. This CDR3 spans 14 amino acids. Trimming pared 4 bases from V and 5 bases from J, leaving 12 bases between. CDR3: CASSPRQAHNEQFF. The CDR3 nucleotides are TGCGCCAGCAGCCCAAGACAGGCCCACAATGAGCAGTTCTTC.

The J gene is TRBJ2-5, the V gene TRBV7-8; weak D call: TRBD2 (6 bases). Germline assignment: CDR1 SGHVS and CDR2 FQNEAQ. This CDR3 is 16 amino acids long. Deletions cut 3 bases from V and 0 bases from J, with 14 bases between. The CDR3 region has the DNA TGTGCCAGCAGCTTTAGGGACTTCCCCTACCAAGAGACCCAGTACTTC. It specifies CASSFRDFPYQETQYF.

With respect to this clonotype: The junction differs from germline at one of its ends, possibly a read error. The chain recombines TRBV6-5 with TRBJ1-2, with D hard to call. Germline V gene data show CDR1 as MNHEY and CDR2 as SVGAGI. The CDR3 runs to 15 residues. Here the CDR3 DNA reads TGTGCCAGCAGTTACGCCCGGATCAGTAGAGGTGGCTGCACCTTC. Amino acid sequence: CASSYARISRGGCTF.

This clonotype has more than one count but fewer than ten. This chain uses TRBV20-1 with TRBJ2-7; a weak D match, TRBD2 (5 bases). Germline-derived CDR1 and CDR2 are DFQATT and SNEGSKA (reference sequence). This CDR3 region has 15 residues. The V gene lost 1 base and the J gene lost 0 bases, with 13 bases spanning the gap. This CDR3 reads CSARGGGGPSYEQYF. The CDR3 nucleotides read TGCAGTGCTAGAGGGGGTGGAGGTCCCTCCTACGAGCAGTACTTC.

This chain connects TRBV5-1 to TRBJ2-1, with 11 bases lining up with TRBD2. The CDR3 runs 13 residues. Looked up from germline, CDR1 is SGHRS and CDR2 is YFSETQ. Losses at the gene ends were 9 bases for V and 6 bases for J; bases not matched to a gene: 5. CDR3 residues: CATCTSGGNEQFF. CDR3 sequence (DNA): TGCGCCACCTGTACTAGCGGGGGCAATGAGCAGTTCTTC.

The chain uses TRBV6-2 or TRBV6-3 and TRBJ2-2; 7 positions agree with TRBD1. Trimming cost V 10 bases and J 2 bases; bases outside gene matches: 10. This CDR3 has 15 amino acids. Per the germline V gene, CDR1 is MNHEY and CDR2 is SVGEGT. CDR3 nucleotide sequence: TGTGCCACCTCCCTTCTAGGGGGCAACACCGGGGAGCTGTTTTTT. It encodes CATSLLGGNTGELFF.

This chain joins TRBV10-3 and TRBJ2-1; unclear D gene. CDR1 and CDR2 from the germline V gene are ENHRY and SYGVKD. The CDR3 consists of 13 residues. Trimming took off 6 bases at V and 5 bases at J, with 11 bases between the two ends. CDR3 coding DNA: TGTGCCATCAGCCGGACGCAGAACAATGAGCAGTTCTTC. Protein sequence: CAISRTQNNEQFF.

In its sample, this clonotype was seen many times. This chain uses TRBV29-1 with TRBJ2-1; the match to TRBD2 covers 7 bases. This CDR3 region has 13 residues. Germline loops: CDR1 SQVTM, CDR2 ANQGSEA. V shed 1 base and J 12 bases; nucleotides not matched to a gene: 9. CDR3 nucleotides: TGCAGCGTTGAAGGGAGCGGGGAGTCGTCGCAGTTCTTC. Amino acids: CSVEGSGESSQFF.

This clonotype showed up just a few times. CDR3 DNA sequence: TGCGCCAGCAGCTTCGCAGGCGGAGAAGAGACCCAGTACTTC. Protein: CASSFAGGEETQYF. The chain employs TRBV5-1 and TRBJ2-5; D unclear. Deletions cut 2 bases from V and 3 bases from J, with 11 bases between. The V gene's germline CDR1 is SGHRS and CDR2 YFSETQ. CDR3 length equals 14 residues.